What follows are 12 T cell receptor beta chains derived from one specimen sequenced in a study of response to subunit inactivated influenza vaccine. TCRdb independently ran MiXCR on the RT-PCR reads; one entry per CDR3 protein. The sample yields 700,000 to 800,000 distinct CDR3 sequences, about 18% seen once. Sequenced material: PBMCs from blood, taken less than 6 days after vaccination. These receptors originate from a man aged 45-60 years who received an inactivated influenza vaccine.

This clonotype was detected many times. The chain is built from TRBV12-3 or TRBV12-4 and TRBJ2-1; 8 positions agree with TRBD1. V gave up 7 bases and J gave up 4 bases; unmatched junction bases: 0. The CDR3 consists of 12 residues. The DNA for the CDR3 is TGTGCCAGCAACAGGGGGTACAATGAGCAGTTCTTC. Protein: CASNRGYNEQFF.

The J gene is TRBJ1-2, the V gene TRBV4-1; tentative D call: TRBD1 (6 bases). The germline CDR1 and CDR2 sequences are MGHRA and YSYEKL. Trimming shortened V by 3 bases and J by 1 base, and 12 bases separated the two germline ends. The CDR3 has 15 amino acids. As DNA, the CDR3 is TGCGCCAGCAGCCATACAGGGAGACTTAACTATGGCTACACCTTC. Its protein is CASSHTGRLNYGYTF.

This rearrangement joins TRBV7-9 to TRBJ2-1; tentatively, D is TRBD2 (6 bases). There are 15 residues in the CDR3. Trimming took off 4 bases at V and 4 bases at J, with 14 bases between the two ends. From germline, CDR1 is SEHNR and CDR2 FQNEAQ (reference sequence). CDR3 residues: CASSSDLGGYNEQFF. CDR3 bases: TGTGCCAGCAGCTCAGATCTGGGGGGATACAATGAGCAGTTCTTC. Complete variable domain (other parts from reference TRBV7-9 and TRBJ2-1): DTGVSQNPRHKITKRGQNVTFRCDPISEHNRLYWYRQTLGQGPEFLTYFQNEAQLEKSRLLSDRFSAERPKGSFSTLEIQRTEQGDSAMYLCASSSDLGGYNEQFFGPGTRLTVL.

This chain connects TRBV20-1 to TRBJ2-1; 7 nucleotides match TRBD1. The CDR3 loop spans 13 amino acids. Looked up from germline, CDR1 is DFQATT and CDR2 is SNEGSKA (reference sequence). V shed 5 bases and J 15 bases; nucleotides not matched to a gene: 16. CDR3 protein: CSASFRDRAFTFF. The CDR3 nucleotides are TGCAGTGCTTCCTTCCGCGACAGGGCTTTCACGTTCTTC.

This clonotype was seen ten or more times. This chain uses TRBV29-1 with TRBJ2-1; perhaps TRBD1 as D (7 bases). Deletions cut 3 bases from V and 0 bases from J, with 9 bases between. Per germline, CDR1 SQVTM and CDR2 ANQGSEA. CDR3 length: 14 residues. The CDR3 here is CSVERDSSYNEQFF. The CDR3 bases are TGCAGCGTTGAGCGGGACAGCTCCTACAATGAGCAGTTCTTC.

This chain links TRBV20-1 with TRBJ2-7; TRBD1 matches at 7 bases. The CDR3 consists of 15 residues. CDR1 and CDR2 (germline): DFQATT, SNEGSKA (reference sequence). J lost 0 bases, V lost 0 bases, and 5 bases had no gene match. This chain's CDR3 is CSARDRQGLSYEQYF. The CDR3 DNA reads as TGCAGTGCTAGAGATCGACAGGGCCTCTCCTACGAGCAGTACTTC.

The chain combines TRBV3-1 with TRBJ2-7; 9 positions agree with TRBD2. Germline values: CDR1 LGHDT, CDR2 YNNKEL (reference sequence). The CDR3 is 17 amino acids. Trimming at V came to 5 bases and at J to 6 bases, leaving 17 bases not matched to a gene. CDR3 nucleotides: TGTGCCAGCAGCGCTTCCCGTCTTAGCGGGAGTTGGTCCGAGCAGTACTTC. Translation gives CASSASRLSGSWSEQYF.

V gene TRBV7-6 combines with J gene TRBJ1-2, with 7 bases fitting TRBD1. The CDR3 runs to 13 residues. V shed 5 bases and J 6 bases; nucleotides not matched to a gene: 6. Germline CDR1 and CDR2: SGHVS and FNYEAQ. The CDR3 here is CASSLTGRDGYTF. CDR3 in DNA: TGTGCCAGCAGCCTGACAGGGAGGGATGGCTACACCTTC.

This clonotype was picked up a small number of times. The genes are TRBV19 and TRBJ2-1, with 9 bases aligning to TRBD1. CDR1 is LNHDA, CDR2 SQIVND, per germline (reference sequence). The CDR3 runs to 15 residues. J gave up 7 bases and V 5 bases, and 9 bases lay outside the gene matches. DNA of the CDR3: TGTGCCAGTAGTCAACCGACAGGGGGGATAAATGAGCAGTTCTTC. It codes for CASSQPTGGINEQFF.

This clonotype was detected only a few times. This sequence joins TRBV20-1 and TRBJ2-4; D is uncertain. V was cut by 4 bases and J by 3 bases, with 10 bases left in between. The CDR3 has 13 amino acids. CDR1 and CDR2 (germline): DFQATT, SNEGSKA (reference sequence). CDR3 amino acids: CSANRPVKNIQYF. CDR3 nucleotide sequence: TGCAGTGCTAATAGGCCAGTCAAAAACATTCAGTACTTC.

The chain has TRBV30 and TRBJ2-7; maybe TRBD2 (6 bases). This CDR3 has 14 residues. Trimming removed 2 bases from V and 3 bases from J, with 14 bases in between. Looked up from germline, CDR1 is GTSNPN and CDR2 is SVGIG (reference sequence). Written as DNA, the CDR3 is TGTGCCTGGAGTCGGCGGGGTTCCTTCTACGAGCAGTACTTC. Amino acids: CAWSRRGSFYEQYF.

J is TRBJ1-1 and V is TRBV6-2 or TRBV6-3, with D possibly matching TRBD1 (5 bases). The CDR3 spans 14 residues. V was shortened by 7 bases and J by 3 bases, with 15 bases between the two germline ends. CDR1 is MNHEY, CDR2 SVGEGT, per germline. The CDR3 loop reads CASTPMGVDTEAFF. The CDR3 region has the DNA TGTGCCAGCACCCCAATGGGGGTAGACACTGAAGCTTTCTTT.